This TCR beta chain comes out of a study of CD8 T cells in ankylosing spondylitis. Study conclusions and caveats: As reported, disease-linked clones showed significant enrichment in matched ankylosing spondylitis synovial fluid.

Trimming removed 0 bases from V and 3 bases from J, with 12 bases in between. Germline V lookup: CDR1 LGHDT, CDR2 YNNKEL (reference sequence). This CDR3 comprises 16 residues. This clonotype was picked up a small number of times. Its antigen is not known. Quantitative 5'-RACE with molecular barcodes produced the TCR beta libraries. TCRdb processed the 5' RACE reads anew with MiXCR; each CDR3 protein has one entry. The sample holds a few hundred thousand distinct CDR3 sequences, 18% seen once. This TCR was recovered from a male donor with ankylosing spondylitis or in good health (not recorded which). The chain links TRBV3-1 to TRBJ2-4; D is perhaps TRBD2 (6 bases). The material sequenced was blood, either unsorted or a sorted T cell fraction (not recorded which). CDR3 amino acids: CASSQDNQGGKNIQYF. Here the CDR3 DNA reads TGTGCCAGCAGCCAAGATAACCAGGGAGGCAAAAACATTCAGTACTTC.